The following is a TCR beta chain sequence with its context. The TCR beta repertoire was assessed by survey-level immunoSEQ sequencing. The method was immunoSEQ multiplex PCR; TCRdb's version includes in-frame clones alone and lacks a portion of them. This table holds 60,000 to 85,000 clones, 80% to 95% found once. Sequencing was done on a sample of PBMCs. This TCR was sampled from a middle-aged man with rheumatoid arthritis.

In DNA form, the CDR3 reads TGTGCCACCCAGGAGACGAACACCGGGGAGCTGTTTTTT. Protein: CATQETNTGELFF. The chain couples TRBV19 to TRBJ2-2, with unresolved D. CDR3 size: 13 residues. Per germline, CDR1 LNHDA and CDR2 SQIVND (reference sequence). The V and J ends lost 10 bases and 0 bases respectively, with 9 bases between them.